Below, 3 T cell receptor beta chains from the same sample are listed, as sequenced in a study of cytotoxic CD8 clonotypes in ibrutinib-treated CLL. TCRdb's copy holds only in-frame clones and misses some; the assay was immunoSEQ multiplex PCR. The table includes fewer than 300,000 clones, around 76% detected once. The sample was PBMCs, taken at disease progression, from a patient treated with ibrutinib. The receptors here all came from a human donor with chronic lymphocytic leukemia.

The CDR3 is CASSLAGVNQETQYF. The CDR3 bases are TGTGCCAGCAGTTTAGCAGGGGTTAACCAAGAGACCCAGTACTTC. The chain has TRBV28 and TRBJ2-5; a weak D match, TRBD1 (6 bases). This CDR3 has 15 residues. Looked up from germline, CDR1 is MDHEN and CDR2 is SYDVKM. The germline V and J ends were trimmed by 2 bases and 0 bases, with 10 bases remaining between them.

V and J are TRBV25-1 and TRBJ2-1; D unresolved. The ends were cut back, 1 base at V and 9 bases at J, with 7 bases in the middle. This CDR3 has 12 amino acids. Germline CDR1 MGHDK, CDR2 SYGVNS. CDR3 amino acids: CASSESFIEQFF. Here the CDR3 DNA reads TGTGCCAGCAGTGAATCATTTATTGAGCAGTTCTTC.

The gene calls are TRBV19 and TRBJ2-1; TRBD2 aligns across 14 bases. Per the germline V gene, CDR1 is LNHDA and CDR2 is SQIVND (reference sequence). The CDR3 runs to 17 residues. J was trimmed by 8 bases and V by 6 bases; bases with no gene match: 12. CDR3: CASSMHGLAGGRYEQFF. Written as DNA, the CDR3 is TGTGCCAGTAGCATGCATGGACTAGCGGGGGGCCGGTATGAGCAGTTCTTC.